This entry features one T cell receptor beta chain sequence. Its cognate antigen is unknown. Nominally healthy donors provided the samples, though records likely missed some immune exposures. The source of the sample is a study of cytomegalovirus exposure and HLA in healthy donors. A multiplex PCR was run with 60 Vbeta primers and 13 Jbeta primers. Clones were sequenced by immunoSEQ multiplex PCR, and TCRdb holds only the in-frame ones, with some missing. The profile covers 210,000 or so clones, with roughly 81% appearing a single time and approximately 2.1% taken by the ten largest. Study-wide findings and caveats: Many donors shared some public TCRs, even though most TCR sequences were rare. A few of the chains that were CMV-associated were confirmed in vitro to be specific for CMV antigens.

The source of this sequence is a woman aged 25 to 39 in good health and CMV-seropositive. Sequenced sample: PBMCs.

For the CDR3, the DNA is TGTGCCAGCAGCGCGGTAACCTTAGGTTCACCCCTCCACTTT. Amino acid sequence: CASSAVTLGSPLHF. V usage is TRBV5-6 and J usage is TRBJ1-6; D unresolved. V shed 4 bases and J shed 9 bases, with 14 bases lying between them. This CDR3 comprises 14 residues. Germline CDR1 SGHDT, CDR2 YYEEEE.